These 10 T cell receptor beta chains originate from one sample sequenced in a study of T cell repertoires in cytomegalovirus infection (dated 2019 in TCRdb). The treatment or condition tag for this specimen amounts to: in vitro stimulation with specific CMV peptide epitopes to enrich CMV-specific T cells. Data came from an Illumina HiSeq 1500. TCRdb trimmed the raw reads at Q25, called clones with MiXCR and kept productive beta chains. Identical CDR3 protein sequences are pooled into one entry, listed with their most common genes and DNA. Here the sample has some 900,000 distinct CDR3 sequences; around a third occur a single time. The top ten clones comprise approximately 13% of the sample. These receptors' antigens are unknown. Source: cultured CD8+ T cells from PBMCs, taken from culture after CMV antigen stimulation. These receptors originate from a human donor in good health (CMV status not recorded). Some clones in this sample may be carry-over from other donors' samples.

CDR3 protein: CASIKNPRDVREKLFF. The CDR3 nucleotides read TGTGCCAGCATCAAGAATCCGCGGGACGTACGCGAAAAACTGTTTTTT. The rearrangement uses TRBV6-2 or TRBV6-3 and TRBJ1-4; D perhaps matches TRBD1 (5 bases). The CDR3 covers 16 residues. The ends were cut back, 7 bases at V and 8 bases at J, with 23 bases in the middle. The V gene's germline CDR1 is MNHEY and CDR2 SVGEGT.

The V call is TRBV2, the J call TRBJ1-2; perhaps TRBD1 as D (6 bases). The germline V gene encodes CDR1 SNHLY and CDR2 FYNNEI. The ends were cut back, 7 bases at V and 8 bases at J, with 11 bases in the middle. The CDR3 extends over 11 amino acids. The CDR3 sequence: CASKPGGGYTF. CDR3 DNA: TGTGCCAGCAAGCCTGGGGGCGGCTACACCTTC.

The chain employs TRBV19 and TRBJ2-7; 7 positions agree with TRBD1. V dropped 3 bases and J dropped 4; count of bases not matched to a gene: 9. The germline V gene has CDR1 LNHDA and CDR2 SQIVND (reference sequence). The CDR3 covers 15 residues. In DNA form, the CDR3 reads TGTGCCAGTAGTATCTCGACAGGGTTGTCATACGAGCAGTACTTC. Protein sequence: CASSISTGLSYEQYF.

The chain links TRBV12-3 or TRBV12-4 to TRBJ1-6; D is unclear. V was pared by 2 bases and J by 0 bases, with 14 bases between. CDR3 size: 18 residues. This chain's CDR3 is CASSLNTIRSSYNSPLHF. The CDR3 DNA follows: TGTGCCAGCAGTTTAAACACGATCAGGAGCTCCTATAATTCACCCCTCCACTTT.

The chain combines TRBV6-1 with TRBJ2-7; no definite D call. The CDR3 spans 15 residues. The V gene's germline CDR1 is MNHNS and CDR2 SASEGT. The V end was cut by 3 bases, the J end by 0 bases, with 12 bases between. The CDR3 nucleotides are TGTGCCAGCAGTGAGACCGTGTTTAGCTCCTACGAGCAGTACGTC. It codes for CASSETVFSSYEQYV.

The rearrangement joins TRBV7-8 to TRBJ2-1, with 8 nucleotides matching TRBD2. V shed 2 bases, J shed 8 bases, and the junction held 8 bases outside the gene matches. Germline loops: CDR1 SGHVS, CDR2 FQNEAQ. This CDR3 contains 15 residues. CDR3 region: CASSLTTSGSDEQFF. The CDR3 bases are TGTGCCAGCAGCTTAACCACTAGCGGTTCGGATGAGCAGTTCTTC.

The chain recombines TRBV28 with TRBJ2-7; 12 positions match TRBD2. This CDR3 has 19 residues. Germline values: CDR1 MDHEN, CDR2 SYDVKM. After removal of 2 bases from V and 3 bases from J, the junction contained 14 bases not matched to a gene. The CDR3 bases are TGTGCCAGCAGTTTAAGGGTTAGACGGACTAGCGGGGATTACTACGAGCAGTACGTC. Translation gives CASSLRVRRTSGDYYEQYV.

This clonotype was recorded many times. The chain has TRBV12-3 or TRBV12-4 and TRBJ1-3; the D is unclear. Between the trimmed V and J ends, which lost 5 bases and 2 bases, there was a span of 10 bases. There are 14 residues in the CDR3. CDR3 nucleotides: TGTGCCAGCAGTCTAGGACCCGCTGGAAACACCATATATTTT. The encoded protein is CASSLGPAGNTIYF.

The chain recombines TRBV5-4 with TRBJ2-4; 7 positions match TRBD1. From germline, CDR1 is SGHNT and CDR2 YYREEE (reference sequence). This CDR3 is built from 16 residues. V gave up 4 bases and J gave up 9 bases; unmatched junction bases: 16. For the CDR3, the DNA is TGTGCCAGCAGCCCCGAATGGGGGTTGACAGGGTCCATTCAGTACTTC. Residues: CASSPEWGLTGSIQYF.

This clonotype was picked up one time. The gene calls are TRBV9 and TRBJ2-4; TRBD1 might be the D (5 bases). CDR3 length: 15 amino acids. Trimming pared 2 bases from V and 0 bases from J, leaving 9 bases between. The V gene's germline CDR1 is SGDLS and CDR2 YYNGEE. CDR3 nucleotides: TGTGCCAGCAGCGTCCAGGGCTTAGCCAAAAACATTCAGTACTTC. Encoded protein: CASSVQGLAKNIQYF.